This record looks at one TCR beta chain sequence and its context. Its antigen is unknown. Base qualities were left out, and no much larger clone turns up one base away. The trial excluded patients who had a history of autoimmune disease or who were on systemic immunosuppression. In every dose cohort, peripheral blood was drawn for TCR sequencing at baseline, cycle 4 day 1, and cycle 7 day 1. Samples came from an open-label, multicenter, first-in-human phase I dose-escalation trial of ivuxolimab. Adults with locally advanced or metastatic melanoma, renal cell, hepatocellular, or head and neck squamous cell carcinoma were enrolled in the trial. Before TCR sequencing, CD4+ T cells and CD8+ T cells from peripheral blood were sorted into separate populations. The source of the sample is a study of OX40 agonist ivuxolimab in advanced cancers. General notes on the study: Ivuxolimab was an agonistic, fully human IgG2 monoclonal antibody directed against OX40 (CD134), a costimulatory receptor. Intravenous ivuxolimab was administered to patients every 2 weeks at six dose levels: 0.01, 0.1, 0.3, 1.5, 3 and 10 mg/kg. A male proportion of about 79% and a mean age of roughly 55 years, ranging from about 23 to 90, were recorded for the dose-escalation cohort. The paper describes the monotherapy dose-escalation part (N ≈ 49 patients) of the phase I trial of ivuxolimab. Among the 52 dose-escalation patients, about 20 had hepatocellular carcinoma, 15 melanoma, 9 renal cell carcinoma and 9 head and neck cancer. Prior anti-PD-1, anti-PD-L1 or anti-CTLA-4 therapy was permitted, and about 40% of dose-escalation patients had received checkpoint inhibitors. Partial responses were achieved by three dose-escalation patients, of whom one had hepatocellular carcinoma and two had cutaneous melanoma. Peripheral TCRbeta sequencing was intended to test whether TCR sequence diversity was altered and clonal T-cell expansion was caused by ivuxolimab. What the authors observed across the whole study: After ivuxolimab, expanded clones were on average more numerous among CD8+ T cells than among CD4+ T cells. At doses from 0.1 to 3.0 mg/kg, clonal expansion was seen in both CD4+ and CD8+ blood T cells between baseline and week 6. Low levels of normalized T-cell clonal expansion were also seen in some nonresponding patients. Which antigens the clonally expanded peripheral T cells were specific for was not determined. Partial responders in the 0.1-3.0 mg/kg groups had among the lowest normalized peripheral clonal expansion, especially among CD8+ T cells.

To sequence the TCRbeta CDR3 region, genomic DNA was isolated from the sorted cells. The immunoSEQ Assay was used for sequencing of TCRbeta CDR3 regions. Here the immuneACCESS table is served through TCRdb, limited to in-frame sequences with V and J called. Missing clones are a known gap in these copies; in checked studies unresolved V genes cover under half, and the rest lacks a known reason. This sample gives approximately 70,000 clones in total; about 82% of them show up just once. The biggest ten clones account for about 6.9% of the sample. This receptor was identified in an adult with an advanced solid tumor such as melanoma, head and neck, liver or kidney cancer. The sequenced sample was CD4+ or CD8+ T cells sorted from blood, obtained in a trial of the OX40 agonist ivuxolimab.

CDR3 region: CASSVDHRLSGGYTF. The nucleotide sequence reads as follows: TGTGCCAGCAGCGTAGACCACCGACTATCGGGTGGCTACACCTTC. The V and J segments used are TRBV9 and TRBJ1-2; the D gene remains uncertain. Trimming at the junction amounts to 0 bases on V and 7 bases on J, and the germline ends lie 16 bases apart. From the cysteine through the phenylalanine, the CDR3 covers 15 amino acids. Just the 45-base CDR3 DNA is kept, in frame starting at base 1. CDR1 and CDR2, per the germline V gene, are SGDLS and YYNGEE.